The 16 T cell receptor beta chains below all came from one sample that was sequenced in a study of cytomegalovirus exposure and HLA in healthy donors. Use of 60 Vbeta and 13 Jbeta primers characterized the PCR. Produced via immunoSEQ multiplex PCR; TCRdb's table is partial and in-frame only. Of about 140,000 clones listed, nearly 80% are singletons. Sequenced sample: PBMCs. These receptors came from a male donor in good health and CMV-seronegative.

The chain joins TRBV6-1 to TRBJ2-7, with 7 bases lining up with TRBD1. V lost 7 bases, J lost 2 bases, and 8 bases stayed unmatched. Germline lookup yields CDR1 MNHNS and CDR2 SASEGT. The CDR3 is 14 residues long. The CDR3 here is CASIRTGATYEQYF. In DNA, the CDR3 is TGTGCCAGCATCCGGACAGGTGCCACCTACGAGCAGTACTTC.

The chain employs TRBV9 and TRBJ1-3; D ambiguous. The CDR3 loop spans 17 amino acids. Germline CDR1 and CDR2: SGDLS and YYNGEE. The V gene lost 1 base and the J gene lost 0 bases, with 14 bases spanning the gap. DNA of the CDR3: TGTGCCAGCAGCGTAAGGGAGGGTCCTCACTCTGGAAACACCATATATTTT. It yields the protein CASSVREGPHSGNTIYF.

V and J are TRBV5-6 and TRBJ2-7; TRBD1 might be the D (5 bases). The V gene lost 0 bases and the J gene lost 1 base, with 8 bases spanning the gap. CDR1 and CDR2 (germline): SGHDT, YYEEEE. The CDR3 length is 14 residues. CDR3 residues: CASSLVSGSYEQYF. The CDR3 region has the DNA TGTGCCAGCAGCTTGGTGTCAGGGTCCTACGAGCAGTACTTC.

J is TRBJ2-3 and V is TRBV2; 8 bases line up with TRBD2. Germline CDR1 SNHLY, CDR2 FYNNEI. The CDR3 consists of 16 residues. Germline trimming cut 3 bases from V and 6 bases from J; bases unmatched to any gene: 11. The CDR3 here is CASSDLSGGLTDTQYF. The CDR3 DNA reads TGTGCCAGCAGTGATCTCAGCGGGGGCCTCACGGATACGCAGTATTTT.

This chain joins TRBV7-9 and TRBJ2-2; the match to TRBD1 covers 11 bases. J lost 6 bases, V lost 4 bases, and 7 bases had no gene match. From germline, CDR1 is SEHNR and CDR2 FQNEAQ (reference sequence). The CDR3 length is 16 residues. DNA of the CDR3: TGTGCCAGCAGCTCCATCGGACAGGGGGCTGCCGGGGAGCTGTTTTTT. Protein product: CASSSIGQGAAGELFF.

V usage is TRBV1 and J usage is TRBJ2-7; the table's D gene call, TRBD2, was not cross checked with the DNA. TRBV1 is a pseudogene. This CDR3 comprises 15 residues. CDR3 nucleotides: TGCACCAGCAGCCAAGGGCGGGGGGACTACTACGAGCAGTACTTC. This codes for CTSSQGRGDYYEQYF.

This chain connects TRBV9 to TRBJ2-3; D remains ambiguous. V was pared by 3 bases and J by 8 bases, with 10 bases between. The CDR3 consists of 12 residues. Germline CDR1 and CDR2: SGDLS and YYNGEE. The CDR3 region is CASSADPGTQYF. CDR3 coding DNA: TGTGCCAGCAGCGCCGATCCGGGTACGCAGTATTTT.

This chain uses TRBV5-8 with TRBJ2-5, with 11 bases identical to TRBD1. The J call is uncertain, as TRBJ2-7 better fits the DNA end. Germline CDR1 reads SGHTS; CDR2 reads YDEGEE. The CDR3 is 17 residues long. Here the CDR3 DNA reads TGTGCCAGCAGCTGGCGCCCGGGACAGGGGGGATCCTACGAGCAGTACTTC. Its protein product is CASSWRPGQGGSYEQYF.

This clone has a handful of counts. V is TRBV6-6 and J is TRBJ2-1; a weak D match, TRBD1 (6 bases). The CDR3 loop spans 15 amino acids. V was shortened by 0 bases and J by 4 bases, with 10 bases between the two germline ends. Germline loops: CDR1 MNHNY, CDR2 SVGAGI (reference sequence). Here the CDR3 DNA reads TGTGCCAGCAGTTACTCCACAGGGCGGTACAATGAGCAGTTCTTC. Encoded protein: CASSYSTGRYNEQFF.

The chain is built from TRBV7-9 and TRBJ2-1; 8 bases are a match to TRBD2. Unmatched junction bases numbered 9, after V lost 1 base and J lost 13 bases. Germline assignment: CDR1 SEHNR and CDR2 FQNEAQ (reference sequence). The CDR3 consists of 14 residues. The CDR3 sequence: CASSLGRSGARQFF. The CDR3 nucleotides are TGTGCCAGCAGCTTAGGCCGTAGCGGGGCTCGCCAGTTCTTC.

CDR3 loop: CSVEGQGLTEAFF. CDR3 nucleotide sequence: TGCAGCGTTGAAGGGCAGGGTCTAACTGAAGCTTTCTTT. This chain joins TRBV29-1 and TRBJ1-1; tentatively, D is TRBD1 (5 bases). This CDR3 comprises 13 residues. Per the germline V gene, CDR1 is SQVTM and CDR2 is ANQGSEA. The V end was cut by 1 base, the J end by 5 bases, with 11 bases between.

The V and J genes are TRBV10-1 and TRBJ1-4, with 12 bases identical to TRBD1. This CDR3 has 13 residues. The V gene end was trimmed by 6 bases and the J gene end by 10 bases; junction bases not matched to a gene: 3. Per the germline V gene, CDR1 is WNHNN and CDR2 is SYGVQD (reference sequence). The chain's CDR3 is CASSGTGGGKLFF. CDR3 in DNA: TGCGCCAGCAGCGGGACAGGGGGCGGAAAACTGTTTTTT.

The genes are TRBV9 and TRBJ2-3; a weak D match, TRBD2 (7 bases). V was clipped by 0 bases and J by 0 bases, with 11 bases between them. The CDR3 is 16 residues long. Germline-derived CDR1 and CDR2 are SGDLS and YYNGEE. CDR3 in DNA: TGTGCCAGCAGCGTAGAGGGGGGGCTTAGCACAGATACGCAGTATTTT. Translating gives CASSVEGGLSTDTQYF.

This clone was observed a handful of times. The chain uses TRBV6-6 and TRBJ1-1; 8 nucleotides align to TRBD1. After removal of 2 bases from V and 7 bases from J, the junction contained 12 bases not matched to a gene. This CDR3 is 16 amino acids long. In germline, CDR1 is MNHNY, CDR2 SVGAGI (reference sequence). CDR3 sequence reads: CASSYAMGQDWGEAFF. The CDR3 nucleotides are TGTGCCAGCAGTTACGCGATGGGACAGGACTGGGGTGAAGCTTTCTTT.

The J gene is TRBJ2-1, the V gene TRBV7-2; TRBD2 agrees at 9 bases. Germline CDR1 reads SGHTA; CDR2 reads FQGNSA. This CDR3 is 15 amino acids long. V lost 4 bases to trimming and J lost 2 bases; unmatched junction nucleotides: 3. CDR3 protein: CASSSRGGTYNEQFF. CDR3 sequence (DNA): TGTGCCAGCAGCTCGCGGGGGGGGACCTACAATGAGCAGTTCTTC.

V usage is TRBV7-2 and J usage is TRBJ2-1, with TRBD1 matching 8 bases. The CDR3 contains 14 residues. Germline CDR1 SGHTA, CDR2 FQGNSA. V lost 5 bases to trimming and J lost 8 bases; unmatched junction nucleotides: 8. The CDR3 reads CASSVQGVHDEQFF. The CDR3 region has the DNA TGTGCCAGCAGCGTACAGGGGGTTCACGATGAGCAGTTCTTC.